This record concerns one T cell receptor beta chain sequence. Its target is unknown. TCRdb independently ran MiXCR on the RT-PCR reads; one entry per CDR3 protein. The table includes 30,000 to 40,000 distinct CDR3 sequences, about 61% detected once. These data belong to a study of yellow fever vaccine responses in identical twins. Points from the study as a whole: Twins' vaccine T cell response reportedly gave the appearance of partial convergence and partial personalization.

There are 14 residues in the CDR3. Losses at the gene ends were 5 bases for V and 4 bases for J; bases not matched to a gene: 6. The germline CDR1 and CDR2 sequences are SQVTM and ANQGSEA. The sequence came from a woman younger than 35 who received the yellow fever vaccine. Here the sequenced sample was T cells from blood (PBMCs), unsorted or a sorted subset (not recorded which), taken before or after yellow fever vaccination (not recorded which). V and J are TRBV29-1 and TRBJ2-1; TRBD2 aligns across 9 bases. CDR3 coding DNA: TGCAGCGTTATCGCTAGCGGGAAATACAATGAGCAGTTCTTC. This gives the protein CSVIASGKYNEQFF.